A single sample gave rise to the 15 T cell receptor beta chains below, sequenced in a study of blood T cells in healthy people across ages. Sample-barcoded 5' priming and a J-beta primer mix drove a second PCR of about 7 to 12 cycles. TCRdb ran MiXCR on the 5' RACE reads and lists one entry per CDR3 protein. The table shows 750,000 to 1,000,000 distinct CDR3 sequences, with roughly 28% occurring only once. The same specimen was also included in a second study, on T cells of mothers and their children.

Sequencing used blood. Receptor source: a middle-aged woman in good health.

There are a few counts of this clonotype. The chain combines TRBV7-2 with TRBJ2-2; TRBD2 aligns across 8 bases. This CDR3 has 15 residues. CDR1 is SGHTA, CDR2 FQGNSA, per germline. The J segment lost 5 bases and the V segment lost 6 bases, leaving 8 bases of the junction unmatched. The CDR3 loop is CASRKRGLVTGELFF. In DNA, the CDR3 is TGTGCCAGCAGAAAACGGGGACTAGTAACCGGGGAGCTGTTTTTT.

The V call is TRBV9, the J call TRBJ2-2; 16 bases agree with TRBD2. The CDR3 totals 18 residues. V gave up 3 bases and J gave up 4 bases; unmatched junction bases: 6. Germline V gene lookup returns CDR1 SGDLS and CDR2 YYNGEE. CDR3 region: CASSAGTSGGAPTGELFF. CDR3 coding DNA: TGTGCCAGCAGCGCCGGGACTAGCGGGGGGGCTCCCACCGGGGAGCTGTTTTTT.

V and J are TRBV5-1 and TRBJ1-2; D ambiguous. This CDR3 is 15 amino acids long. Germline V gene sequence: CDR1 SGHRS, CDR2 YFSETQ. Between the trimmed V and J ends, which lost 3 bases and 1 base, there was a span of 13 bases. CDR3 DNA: TGCGCCAGCAGCTCCAACGAACTAGTTAACTATGGCTACACCTTC. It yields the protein CASSSNELVNYGYTF.

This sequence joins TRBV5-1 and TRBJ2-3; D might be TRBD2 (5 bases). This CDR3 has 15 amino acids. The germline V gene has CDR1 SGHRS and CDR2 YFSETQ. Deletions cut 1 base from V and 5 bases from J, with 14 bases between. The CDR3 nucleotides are TGCGCCAGCAGCTTGAACGTACTAGAGGGAGATACGCAGTATTTT. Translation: CASSLNVLEGDTQYF.

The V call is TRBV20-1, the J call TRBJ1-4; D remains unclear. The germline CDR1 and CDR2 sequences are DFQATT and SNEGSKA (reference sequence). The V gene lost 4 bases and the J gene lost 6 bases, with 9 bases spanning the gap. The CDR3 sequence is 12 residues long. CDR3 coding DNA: TGCAGTGCTACAGAGTCGTATGAAAAACTGTTTTTT. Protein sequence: CSATESYEKLFF.

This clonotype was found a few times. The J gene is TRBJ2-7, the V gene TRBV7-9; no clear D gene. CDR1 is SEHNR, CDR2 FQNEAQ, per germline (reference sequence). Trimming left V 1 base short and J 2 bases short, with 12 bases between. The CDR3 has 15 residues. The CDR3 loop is CASSLVGGPPYEQYF. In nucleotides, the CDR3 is TGTGCCAGCAGCTTAGTAGGTGGACCCCCCTACGAGCAGTACTTC. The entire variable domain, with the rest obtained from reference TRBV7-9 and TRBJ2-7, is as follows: DTGVSQNPRHKITKRGQNVTFRCDPISEHNRLYWYRQTLGQGPEFLTYFQNEAQLEKSRLLSDRFSAERPKGSFSTLEIQRTEQGDSAMYLCASSLVGGPPYEQYFGPGTRLTVT.

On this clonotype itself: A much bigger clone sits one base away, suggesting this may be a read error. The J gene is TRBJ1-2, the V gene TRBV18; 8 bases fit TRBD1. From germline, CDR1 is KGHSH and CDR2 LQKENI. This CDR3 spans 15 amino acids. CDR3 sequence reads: CARSPAGTGNYGYTF. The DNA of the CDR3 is TGTGCCCGCTCTCCTGCCGGGACAGGCAACTATGGCTACACCTTC.

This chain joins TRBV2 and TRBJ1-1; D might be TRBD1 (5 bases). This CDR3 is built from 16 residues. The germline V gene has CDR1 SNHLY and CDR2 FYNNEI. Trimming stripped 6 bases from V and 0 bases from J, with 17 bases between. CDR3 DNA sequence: TGTGCCAGCAGGACTGCTGGGACTAGAGTGAACACTGAAGCTTTCTTT. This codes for CASRTAGTRVNTEAFF.

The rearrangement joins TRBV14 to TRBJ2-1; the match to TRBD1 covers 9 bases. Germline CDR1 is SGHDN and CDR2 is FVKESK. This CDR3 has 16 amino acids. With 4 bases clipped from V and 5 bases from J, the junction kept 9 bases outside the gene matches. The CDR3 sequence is CASSRIQGARDNEQFF. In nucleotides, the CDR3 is TGTGCCAGCAGCCGCATACAGGGGGCTCGGGACAATGAGCAGTTCTTC.

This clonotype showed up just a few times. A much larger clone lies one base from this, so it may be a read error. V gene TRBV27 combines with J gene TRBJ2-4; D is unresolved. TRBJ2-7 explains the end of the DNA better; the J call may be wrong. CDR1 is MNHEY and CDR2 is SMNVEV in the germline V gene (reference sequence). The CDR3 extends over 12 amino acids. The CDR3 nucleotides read TGTGCCAGCAGTCCGCCCCCCTACGAGCAGTACTTC. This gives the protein CASSPPPYEQYF.

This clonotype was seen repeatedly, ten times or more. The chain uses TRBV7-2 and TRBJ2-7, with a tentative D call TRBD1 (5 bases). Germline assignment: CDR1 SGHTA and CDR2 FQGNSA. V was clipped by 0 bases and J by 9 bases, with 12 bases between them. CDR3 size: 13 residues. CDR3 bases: TGTGCCAGCAGCTTAGCGCAGGGTTGGGGGCAGTACTTC. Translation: CASSLAQGWGQYF.

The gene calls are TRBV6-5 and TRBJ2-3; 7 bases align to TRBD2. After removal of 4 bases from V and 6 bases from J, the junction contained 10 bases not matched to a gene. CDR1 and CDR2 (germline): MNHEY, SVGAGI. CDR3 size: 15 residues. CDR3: CASSSSLAETDTQYF. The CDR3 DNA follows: TGTGCCAGCAGTTCCTCTCTAGCGGAGACGGATACGCAGTATTTT.

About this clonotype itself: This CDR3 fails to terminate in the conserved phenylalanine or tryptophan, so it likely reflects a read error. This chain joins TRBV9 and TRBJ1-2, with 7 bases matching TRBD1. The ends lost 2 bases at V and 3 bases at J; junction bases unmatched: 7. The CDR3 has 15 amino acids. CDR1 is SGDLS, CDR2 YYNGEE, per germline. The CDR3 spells CASSVGGRGDYGYTV. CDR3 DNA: TGTGCCAGCAGCGTGGGGGGCAGGGGGGACTATGGCTACACCGTC.

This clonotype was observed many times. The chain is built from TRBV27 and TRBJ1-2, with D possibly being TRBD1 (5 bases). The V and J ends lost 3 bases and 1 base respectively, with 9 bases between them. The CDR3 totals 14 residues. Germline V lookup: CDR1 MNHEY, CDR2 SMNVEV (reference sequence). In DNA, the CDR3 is TGTGCCAGCAGTTTTTCGGGGGTTAACTATGGCTACACCTTC. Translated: CASSFSGVNYGYTF.

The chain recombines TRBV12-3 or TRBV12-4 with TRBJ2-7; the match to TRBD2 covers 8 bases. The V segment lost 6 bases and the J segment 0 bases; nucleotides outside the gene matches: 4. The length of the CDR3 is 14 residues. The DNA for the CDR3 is TGTGCCAGCAGCCGCGGGGGGATCTCCTACGAGCAGTACTTC. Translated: CASSRGGISYEQYF.